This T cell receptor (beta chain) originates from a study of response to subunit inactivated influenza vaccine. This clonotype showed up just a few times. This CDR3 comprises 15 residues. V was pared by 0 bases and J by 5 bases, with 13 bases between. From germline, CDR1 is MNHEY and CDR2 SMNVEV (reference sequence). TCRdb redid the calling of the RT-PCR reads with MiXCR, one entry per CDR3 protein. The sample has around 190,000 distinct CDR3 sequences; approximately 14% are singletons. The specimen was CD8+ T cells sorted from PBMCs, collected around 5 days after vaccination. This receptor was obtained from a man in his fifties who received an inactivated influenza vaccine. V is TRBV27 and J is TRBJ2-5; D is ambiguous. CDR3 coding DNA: TGTGCCAGCAGTTTATCCCACCGGCTGAGGGAGACCCAGTACTTC. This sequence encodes CASSLSHRLRETQYF.